This T cell receptor beta chain comes out of a study of T cell responses to AZD1222 COVID-19 vaccine. The CDR3 runs to 15 residues. Germline V gene sequence: CDR1 SGHNT, CDR2 YENEEA. V was pared by 5 bases and J by 4 bases, with 11 bases of the junction left unmatched. The table came from immunoSEQ multiplex PCR; TCRdb's copy has only in-frame clones and leaves some out. The data hold roughly 150,000 clones, with more than 70% observed a single time. This material consisted of peripheral blood, taken on day 0 of MenACWY control vaccination. The chain uses TRBV11-3 and TRBJ2-7, with 7 bases lining up with TRBD1. The TCR originated in an adult in good health. The CDR3 DNA reads as TGTGCCAGCAGCATTTTAGGGACAGACAGTTACGAGCAGTACTTC. This gives the protein CASSILGTDSYEQYF.